This TCR beta chain appears in the sequencing data of a study of shared clonotypes between healthy human individuals. The repertoire was sequenced with immunoSEQ multiplex PCR; TCRdb's copy has only in-frame clones and lacks some. The table lists around 1.9 million clones, under 95% of them singletons. Naive CD8 cells, CD45RO-negative and positively selected for CCR7, excluded terminally differentiated effector memory CD45RA+ cells. Donors included only healthy HIV-negative adults lacking recent acute infections or vaccinations. This clonotype originated in a man between 18 and 35 years old in good health. Some clones in this sample may be carry-over from other donors' samples. Sequencing input: naive CD8+ T cells from PBMCs.

CDR3 in DNA: TGTGCCAGCAGCCCCGATTTTGGGTTCCCGTACAATGAGCAGTTCTTC. Amino acids: CASSPDFGFPYNEQFF. The chain combines TRBV27 with TRBJ2-1, with D uncertain. The CDR3 length is 16 residues. Germline V CDR1 and CDR2: MNHEY, SMNVEV (reference sequence). The ends were cut back, 6 bases at V and 4 bases at J, with 19 bases in the middle.